A selection of T cell receptor beta chains follows, all from one sample in a study of blood T cell repertoires in COVID-19. Measured with immunoSEQ multiplex PCR; TCRdb has only the in-frame clones, and not every one. Among roughly 230,000 clones, around 83% were seen once, and the ten largest hold roughly 8.6%. The sample consisted of peripheral blood. The receptors stem from a man aged 35 to 55 with active or convalescent COVID-19. Both conserved end residues are part of each CDR3. D genes are given only for firm matches. Some rows mark clone size as missing; the rest say once, few, many or name a class of expanded clone.

D: .; size: .; length: 14; J: TRBJ1-2; V: TRBV6-6; DNA: TGTGCCAGCAGTTACCAGGAGGGGATAGAGGGCTACACCTTC; CDR3: CASSYQEGIEGYTF
D: TRBD1; size: .; length: 18; J: TRBJ1-5; V: TRBV28; DNA: TGTGCCAGCAGCCGTAACAGGGGGCCTGGGATGAGCAATCAGCCCCAGCATTTT; CDR3: CASSRNRGPGMSNQPQHF
D: .; size: .; length: 15; J: TRBJ1-4; V: TRBV9; DNA: TGTGCCAGCAGCGTAGCTGCGGGGGACGGTGAAAAACTGTTTTTT; CDR3: CASSVAAGDGEKLFF
D: .; size: .; length: 13; J: TRBJ2-7; V: TRBV6-5; DNA: TGTGCCAGCAGTTACTCGAGATCGTACGAGCAGTACTTC; CDR3: CASSYSRSYEQYF
D: .; size: .; length: 13; J: TRBJ2-3; V: TRBV6-6; DNA: TGTGCCAGCAGTTATAGTGCCACAGATACGCAGTATTTT; CDR3: CASSYSATDTQYF
D: .; size: once; length: 17; J: TRBJ2-7; V: TRBV7-9; DNA: TGTGCCAGCAGCACCTCCTTCCACGGGACTGCCAGCTACGAGCAGTACTTC; CDR3: CASSTSFHGTASYEQYF
D: .; size: few; length: 14; J: TRBJ1-5; V: TRBV6-5; DNA: TGTGCCAGCAGTTACTCCACGGGGGATCAGCCCCAGCATTTT; CDR3: CASSYSTGDQPQHF
D: .; size: .; length: 12; J: TRBJ2-1; V: TRBV5-1; DNA: TGCGCCAGCAGCTTAAGAGGAATTGAGCAGTTCTTC; CDR3: CASSLRGIEQFF
D: TRBD1; size: once; length: 18; J: TRBJ1-2; V: TRBV14; DNA: TGTGCCAGCAGCCAAGGAAGGACAGGGGGTAACTTTAACTATGGCTACACCTTC; CDR3: CASSQGRTGGNFNYGYTF
D: .; size: .; length: 15; J: TRBJ1-6; V: TRBV19; DNA: TGTGCCAGTAGTATAGAGCCAGGGGATAATTCACCCCTCCACTTT; CDR3: CASSIEPGDNSPLHF
D: .; size: .; length: 14; J: TRBJ2-3; V: TRBV5-1; DNA: TGCGCCAGCAGCTTCCAGGGAGGCCCAGATACGCAGTATTTT; CDR3: CASSFQGGPDTQYF
D: .; size: .; length: 13; J: TRBJ1-2; V: TRBV10-3; DNA: TGTGCCATCAGTGCTGACAGCCAATATGGCTACACCTTC; CDR3: CAISADSQYGYTF
D: TRBD1; size: .; length: 17; J: TRBJ2-1; V: TRBV19; DNA: TGTGCCAGTAGTATAGATGATGCGAGGGGGCGATGGAATGAGCAGTTCTTC; CDR3: CASSIDDARGRWNEQFF
D: .; size: .; length: 15; J: TRBJ1-1; V: TRBV27; DNA: TGTGCCAGCAGTTTTTTGAGGGCCATGAACACTGAAGCTTTCTTT; CDR3: CASSFLRAMNTEAFF
D: .; size: .; length: 16; J: TRBJ1-3; V: TRBV18; DNA: TGTGCCAGCTCATATAATCCAGGGCTCTCTGGAAACACCATATATTTT; CDR3: CASSYNPGLSGNTIYF
D: TRBD1; size: .; length: 14; J: TRBJ1-2; V: TRBV24-1; DNA: TGTGCCACCAGTATGACAGACAGGGACTATGGCTACACCTTC; CDR3: CATSMTDRDYGYTF